The present T cell receptor beta chain was sequenced within a study of blood T cell repertoires in COVID-19. Whole-study context: Sites across the United States, Italy and Spain contributed samples from acute and convalescent COVID-19. T cells, B-cell-depleted T cells, or PBMCs provided the cDNA or gDNA that served as material.

The junction had 6 bases not matched to a gene; V was cut back by 6 bases and J by 2 bases. CDR3 length: 14 residues. Germline CDR1 is MDHEN and CDR2 is SYDVKM. Seattle patients were enrolled while actively infected and followed longitudinally. Source study methods: Amplification of reference gene primers was used by the study to estimate nucleated cell counts. Repertoires were generated with immunoSEQ multiplex PCR, while TCRdb's copy carries only in-frame clones and drops some. That table gives V, J and clone size, and the DNA gave D and trimming. Among about 230,000 clones listed, approximately 90% were seen once.

The receptor was derived from a man aged 50 to 59 with COVID-19, enrolled during active disease. This chain joins TRBV28 and TRBJ2-5, with 7 bases aligning to TRBD1. Input material: peripheral blood. The CDR3 DNA is TGTGCCAGCAGGGGCGACAGGGCACAAGAGACCCAGTACTTC. It translates to CASRGDRAQETQYF.